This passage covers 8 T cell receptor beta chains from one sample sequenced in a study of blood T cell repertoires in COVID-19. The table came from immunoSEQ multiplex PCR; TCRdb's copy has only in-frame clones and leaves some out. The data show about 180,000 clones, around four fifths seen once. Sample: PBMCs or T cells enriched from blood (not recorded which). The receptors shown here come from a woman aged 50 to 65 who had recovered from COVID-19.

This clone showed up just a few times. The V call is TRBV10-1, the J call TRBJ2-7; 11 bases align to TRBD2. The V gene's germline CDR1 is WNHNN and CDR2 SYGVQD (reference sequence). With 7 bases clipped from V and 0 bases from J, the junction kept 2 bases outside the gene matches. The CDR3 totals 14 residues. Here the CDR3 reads CASTGTSGSYEQYF. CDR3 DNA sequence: TGCGCCAGCACCGGGACTAGCGGCTCCTACGAGCAGTACTTC.

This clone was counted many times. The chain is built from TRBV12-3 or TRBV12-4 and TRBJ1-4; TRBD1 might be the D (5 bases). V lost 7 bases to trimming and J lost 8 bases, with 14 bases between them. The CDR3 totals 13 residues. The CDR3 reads CASTATVGEKLFF. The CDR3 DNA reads TGTGCCAGCACCGCGACAGTAGGCGAAAAACTGTTTTTT.

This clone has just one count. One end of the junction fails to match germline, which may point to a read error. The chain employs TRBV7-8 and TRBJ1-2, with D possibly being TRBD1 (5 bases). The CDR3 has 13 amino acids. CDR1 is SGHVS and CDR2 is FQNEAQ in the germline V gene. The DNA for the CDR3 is TGTGCCAGCAGCTTAGCAGAAGGAGCAGGGCAGGCCTTC. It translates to CASSLAEGAGQAF.

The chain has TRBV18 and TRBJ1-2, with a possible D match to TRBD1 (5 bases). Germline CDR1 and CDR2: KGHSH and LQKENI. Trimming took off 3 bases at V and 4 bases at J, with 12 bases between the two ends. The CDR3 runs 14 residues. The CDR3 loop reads CASSPGGDLYGYTF. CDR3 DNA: TGTGCCAGCTCACCGGGAGGGGACCTCTATGGCTACACCTTC.

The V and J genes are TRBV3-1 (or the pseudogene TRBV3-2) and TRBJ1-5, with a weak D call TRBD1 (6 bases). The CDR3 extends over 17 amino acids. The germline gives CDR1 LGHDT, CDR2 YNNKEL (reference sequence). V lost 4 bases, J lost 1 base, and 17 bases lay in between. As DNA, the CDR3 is TGTGCCAGCAGCCCCGGGTGGGGGCCTGAAAGCAATCAGCCCCAGCATTTT. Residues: CASSPGWGPESNQPQHF.

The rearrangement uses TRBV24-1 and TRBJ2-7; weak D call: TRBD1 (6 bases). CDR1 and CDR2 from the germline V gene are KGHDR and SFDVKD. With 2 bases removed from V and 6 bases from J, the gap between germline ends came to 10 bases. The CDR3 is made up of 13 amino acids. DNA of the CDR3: TGTGCCACCAGTGATTACAGGGCAAGCGAGCAGTACTTC. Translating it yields CATSDYRASEQYF.

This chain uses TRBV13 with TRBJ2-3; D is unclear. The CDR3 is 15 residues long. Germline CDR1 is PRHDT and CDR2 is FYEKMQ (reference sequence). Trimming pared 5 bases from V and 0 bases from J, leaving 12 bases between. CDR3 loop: CASSPGSISTDTQYF. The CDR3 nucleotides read TGTGCCAGCAGCCCCGGTAGTATTAGCACAGATACGCAGTATTTT.

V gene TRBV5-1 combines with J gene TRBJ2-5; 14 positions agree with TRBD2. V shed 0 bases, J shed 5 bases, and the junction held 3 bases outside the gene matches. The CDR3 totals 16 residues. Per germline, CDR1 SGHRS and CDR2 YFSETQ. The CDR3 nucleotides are TGCGCCAGCAGCTTGGGGGGACTAGCGGGAGTGGAGACCCAGTACTTC. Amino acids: CASSLGGLAGVETQYF.